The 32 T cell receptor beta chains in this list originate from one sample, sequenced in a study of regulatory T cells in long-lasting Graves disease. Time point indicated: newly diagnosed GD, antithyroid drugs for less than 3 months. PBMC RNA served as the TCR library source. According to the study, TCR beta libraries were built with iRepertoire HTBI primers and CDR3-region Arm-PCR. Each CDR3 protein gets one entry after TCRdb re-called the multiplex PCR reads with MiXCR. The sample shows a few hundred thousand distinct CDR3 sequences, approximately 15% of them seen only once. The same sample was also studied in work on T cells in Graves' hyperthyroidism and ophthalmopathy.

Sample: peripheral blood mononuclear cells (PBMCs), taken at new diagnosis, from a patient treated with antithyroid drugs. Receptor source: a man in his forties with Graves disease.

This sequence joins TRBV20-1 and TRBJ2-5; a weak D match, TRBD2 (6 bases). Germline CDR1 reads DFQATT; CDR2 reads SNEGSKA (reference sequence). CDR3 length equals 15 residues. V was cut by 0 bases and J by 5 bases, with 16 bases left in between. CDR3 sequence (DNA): TGCAGTGCTAGAGATGTACGGCGGGGTCCGGAGACCCAGTACTTC. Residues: CSARDVRRGPETQYF.

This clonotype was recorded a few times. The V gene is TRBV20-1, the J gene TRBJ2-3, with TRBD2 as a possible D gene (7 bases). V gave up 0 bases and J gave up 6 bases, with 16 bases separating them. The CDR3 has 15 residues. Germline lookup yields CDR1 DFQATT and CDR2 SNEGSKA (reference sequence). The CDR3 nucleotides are TGCAGTGCTAGAGATGCGAGGGGGGGCCCCGATACGCAGTATTTT. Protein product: CSARDARGGPDTQYF.

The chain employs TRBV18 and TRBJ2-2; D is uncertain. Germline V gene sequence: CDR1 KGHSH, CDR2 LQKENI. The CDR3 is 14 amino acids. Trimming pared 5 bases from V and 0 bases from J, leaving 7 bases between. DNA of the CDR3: TGTGCCAGCTCAGCACAACCGAACACCGGGGAGCTGTTTTTT. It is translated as CASSAQPNTGELFF.

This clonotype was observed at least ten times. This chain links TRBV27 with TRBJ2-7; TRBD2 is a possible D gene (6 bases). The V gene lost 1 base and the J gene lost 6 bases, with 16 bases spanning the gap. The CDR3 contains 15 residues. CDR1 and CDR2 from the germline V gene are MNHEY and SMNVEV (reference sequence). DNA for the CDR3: TGTGCCAGCAGTTTATTGGGGGGAACGATGGGCGAGCAGTACTTC. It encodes CASSLLGGTMGEQYF.

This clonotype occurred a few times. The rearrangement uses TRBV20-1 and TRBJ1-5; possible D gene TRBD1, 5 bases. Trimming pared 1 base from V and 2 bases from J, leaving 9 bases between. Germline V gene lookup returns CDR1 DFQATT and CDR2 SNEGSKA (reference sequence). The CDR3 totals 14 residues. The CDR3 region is CSARARQRNQPQHF. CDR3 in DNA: TGCAGTGCTAGAGCCCGACAGCGCAATCAGCCCCAGCATTTT.

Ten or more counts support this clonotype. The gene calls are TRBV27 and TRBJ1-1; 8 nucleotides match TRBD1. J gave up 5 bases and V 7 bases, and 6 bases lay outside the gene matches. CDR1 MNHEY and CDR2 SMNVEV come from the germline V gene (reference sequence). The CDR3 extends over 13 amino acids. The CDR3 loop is CASKDRARTEAFF. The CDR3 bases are TGTGCCAGCAAGGACAGGGCTAGGACTGAAGCTTTCTTT.

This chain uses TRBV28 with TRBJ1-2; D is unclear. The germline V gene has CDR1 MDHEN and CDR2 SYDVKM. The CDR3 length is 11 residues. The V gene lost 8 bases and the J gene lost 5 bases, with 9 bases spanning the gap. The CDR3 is CASAAVYGYTF. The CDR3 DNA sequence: TGTGCCAGCGCGGCAGTATATGGCTACACCTTC.

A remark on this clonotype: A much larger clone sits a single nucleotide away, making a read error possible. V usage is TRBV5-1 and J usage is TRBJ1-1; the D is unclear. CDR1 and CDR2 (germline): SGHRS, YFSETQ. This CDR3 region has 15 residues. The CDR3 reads CANSVTGIVNTEAFF. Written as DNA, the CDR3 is TGCGCCAACAGCGTAACCGGGATAGTGAACACTGAAGCTTTCTTT. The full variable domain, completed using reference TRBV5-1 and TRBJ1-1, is KAGVTQTPRYLIKTRGQQVTLSCSPISGHRSVSWYQQTPGQGLQFLFEYFSETQRNKGNFPGRFSGRQFSNSRSEMNVSTLELGDSALYLCANSVTGIVNTEAFFGQGTRLTVV.

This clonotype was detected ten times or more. CDR3 DNA: TGTGCCAGCAGCTTAGCGGCAGGGCAGGAGCAGTACTTC. Translated, it gives CASSLAAGQEQYF. The chain links TRBV7-9 to TRBJ2-7, with D maybe TRBD1 (5 bases). Germline CDR1 reads SEHNR; CDR2 reads FQNEAQ (reference sequence). V lost 0 bases, J lost 7 bases, and 10 bases lay in between. CDR3 size: 13 residues.

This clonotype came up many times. Here the CDR3 DNA reads TGTGCCAGCTTACTAGCGGGGGCCCCAAACACCGGGGAGCTGTTTTTT. It codes for CASLLAGAPNTGELFF. The rearrangement uses TRBV12-3 or TRBV12-4 and TRBJ2-2; 11 bases map to TRBD2. The CDR3 runs 16 residues. Trimming cost V 8 bases and J 2 bases; bases outside gene matches: 7.

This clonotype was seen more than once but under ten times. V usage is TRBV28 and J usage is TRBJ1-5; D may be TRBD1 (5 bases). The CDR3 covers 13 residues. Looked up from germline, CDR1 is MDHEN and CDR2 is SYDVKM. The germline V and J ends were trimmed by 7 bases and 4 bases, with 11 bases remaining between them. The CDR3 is CASIPGGNQPQHF. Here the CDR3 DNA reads TGTGCCAGCATTCCTGGGGGAAATCAGCCCCAGCATTTT.

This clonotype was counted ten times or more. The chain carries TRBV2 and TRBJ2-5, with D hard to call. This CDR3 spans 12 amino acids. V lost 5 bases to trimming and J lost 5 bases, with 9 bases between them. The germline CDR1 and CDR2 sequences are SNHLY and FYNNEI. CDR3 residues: CASSIDLETQYF. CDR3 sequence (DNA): TGTGCCAGCAGTATTGACCTGGAGACCCAGTACTTC.

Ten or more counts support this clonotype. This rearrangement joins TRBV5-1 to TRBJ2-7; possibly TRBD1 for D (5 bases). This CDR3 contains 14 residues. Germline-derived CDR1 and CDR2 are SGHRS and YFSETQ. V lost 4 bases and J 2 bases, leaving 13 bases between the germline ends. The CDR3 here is CASSPRQGTYEQYF. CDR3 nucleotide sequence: TGCGCCAGCAGCCCCCGGCAGGGCACCTACGAGCAGTACTTC.

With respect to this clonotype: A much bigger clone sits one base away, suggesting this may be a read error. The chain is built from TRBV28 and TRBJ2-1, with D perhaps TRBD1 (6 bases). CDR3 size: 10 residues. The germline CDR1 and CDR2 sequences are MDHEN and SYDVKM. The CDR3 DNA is TGTGCCAGCCAGGGGAATGAGCAGTCCTTC. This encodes CASQGNEQSF.

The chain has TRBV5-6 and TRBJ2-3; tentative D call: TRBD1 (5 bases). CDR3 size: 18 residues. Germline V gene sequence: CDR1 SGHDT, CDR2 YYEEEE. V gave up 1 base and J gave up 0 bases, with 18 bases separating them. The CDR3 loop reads CASSLSLVGRDSTDTQYF. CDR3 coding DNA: TGTGCCAGCAGCTTGTCCCTCGTCGGCAGGGATAGCACAGATACGCAGTATTTT.

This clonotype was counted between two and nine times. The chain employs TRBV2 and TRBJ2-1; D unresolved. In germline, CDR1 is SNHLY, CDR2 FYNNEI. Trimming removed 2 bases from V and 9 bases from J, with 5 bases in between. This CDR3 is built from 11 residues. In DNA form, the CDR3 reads TGTGCCAGCAGTGAACGGCTTGAGCAGTTCTTC. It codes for CASSERLEQFF. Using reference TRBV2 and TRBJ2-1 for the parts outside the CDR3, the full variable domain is EPEVTQTPSHQVTQMGQEVILRCVPISNHLYFYWYRQILGQKVEFLVSFYNNEISEKSEIFDDQFSVERPDGSNFTLKIRSTKLEDSAMYFCASSERLEQFFGPGTRLTVL.

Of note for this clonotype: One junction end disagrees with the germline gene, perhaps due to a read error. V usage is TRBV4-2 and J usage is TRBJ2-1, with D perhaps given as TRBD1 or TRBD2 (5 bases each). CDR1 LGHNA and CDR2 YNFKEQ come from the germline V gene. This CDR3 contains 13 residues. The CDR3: CASSQGITGLVVF. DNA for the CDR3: TGTGCCAGCAGCCAAGGTATCACGGGGCTAGTCGTCTTC.

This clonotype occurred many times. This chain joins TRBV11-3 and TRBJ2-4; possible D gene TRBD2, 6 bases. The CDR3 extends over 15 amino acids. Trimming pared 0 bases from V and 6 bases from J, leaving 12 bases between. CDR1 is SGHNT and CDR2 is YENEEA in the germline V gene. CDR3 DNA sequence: TGTGCCAGCAGCTTAGATTGGGACTCCGGAAACATTCAGTACTTC. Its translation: CASSLDWDSGNIQYF.

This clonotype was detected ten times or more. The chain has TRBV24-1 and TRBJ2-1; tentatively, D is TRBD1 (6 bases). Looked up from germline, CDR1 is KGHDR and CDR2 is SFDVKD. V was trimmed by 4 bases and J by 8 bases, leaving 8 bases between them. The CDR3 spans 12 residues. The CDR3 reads CATSDNRDEQFF. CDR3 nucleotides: TGTGCCACCAGTGACAACAGGGATGAGCAGTTCTTC.

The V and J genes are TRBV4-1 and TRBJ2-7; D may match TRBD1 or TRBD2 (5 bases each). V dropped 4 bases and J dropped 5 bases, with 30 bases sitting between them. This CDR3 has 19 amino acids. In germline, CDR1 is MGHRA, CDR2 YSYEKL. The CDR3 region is CASSRGLRGARPRVDEQYF. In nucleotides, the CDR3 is TGCGCCAGCAGCCGAGGTCTCCGGGGCGCTCGACCACGGGTTGACGAGCAGTACTTC.

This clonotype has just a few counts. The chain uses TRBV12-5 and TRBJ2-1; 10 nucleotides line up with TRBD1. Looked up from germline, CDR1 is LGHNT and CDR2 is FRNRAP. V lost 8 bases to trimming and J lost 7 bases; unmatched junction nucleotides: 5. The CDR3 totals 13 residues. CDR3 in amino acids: CASLGQGSNEQFF. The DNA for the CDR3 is TGTGCTAGTTTGGGACAGGGGTCGAATGAGCAGTTCTTC.

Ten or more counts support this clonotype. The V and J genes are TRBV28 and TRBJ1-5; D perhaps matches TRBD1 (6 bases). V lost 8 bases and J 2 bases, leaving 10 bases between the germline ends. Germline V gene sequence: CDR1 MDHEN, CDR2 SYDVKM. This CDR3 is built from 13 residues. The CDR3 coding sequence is TGTGCCAGCGGGGGGGCTCGCAATCAGCCCCAGCATTTT. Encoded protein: CASGGARNQPQHF.

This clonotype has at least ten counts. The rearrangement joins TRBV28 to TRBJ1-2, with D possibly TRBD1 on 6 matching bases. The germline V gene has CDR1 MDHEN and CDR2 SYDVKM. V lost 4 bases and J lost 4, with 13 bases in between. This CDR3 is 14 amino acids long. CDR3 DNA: TGTGCCAGCAGTTCCCCAGGGGCGGGCTATGGCTACACCTTC. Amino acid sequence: CASSSPGAGYGYTF.

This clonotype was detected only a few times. In nucleotides, the CDR3 is TGCGCCAGCAGCCAGGGGACTAAACGGCAGACCCAGTACTTC. As protein: CASSQGTKRQTQYF. This chain links TRBV4-3 with TRBJ2-5; TRBD2 matches 7 bases. The V segment lost 3 bases and the J segment 6 bases; nucleotides outside the gene matches: 7. In germline, CDR1 is LGHNA, CDR2 YSLEER. The CDR3 consists of 14 residues.

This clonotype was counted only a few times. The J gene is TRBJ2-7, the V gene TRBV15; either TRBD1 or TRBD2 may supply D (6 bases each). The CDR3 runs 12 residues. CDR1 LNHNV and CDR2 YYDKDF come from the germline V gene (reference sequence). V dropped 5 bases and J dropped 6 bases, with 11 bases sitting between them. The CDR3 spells CATSLQGGEQYF. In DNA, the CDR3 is TGTGCCACCAGCTTACAGGGAGGCGAGCAGTACTTC.

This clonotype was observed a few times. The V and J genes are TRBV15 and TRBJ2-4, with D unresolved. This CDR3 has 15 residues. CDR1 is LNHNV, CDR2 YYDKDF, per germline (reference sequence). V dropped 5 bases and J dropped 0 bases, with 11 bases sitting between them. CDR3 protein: CATSQPKIAKNIQYF. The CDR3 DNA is TGTGCCACCAGCCAGCCGAAAATAGCCAAAAACATTCAGTACTTC.

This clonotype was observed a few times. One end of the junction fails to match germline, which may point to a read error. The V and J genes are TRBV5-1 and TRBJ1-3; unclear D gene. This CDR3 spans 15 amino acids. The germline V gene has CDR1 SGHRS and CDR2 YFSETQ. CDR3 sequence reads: CASSPGRTSGNTMYF. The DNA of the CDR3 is TGCGCCAGCAGCCCTGGACGGACCTCTGGAAACACCATGTATTTT.

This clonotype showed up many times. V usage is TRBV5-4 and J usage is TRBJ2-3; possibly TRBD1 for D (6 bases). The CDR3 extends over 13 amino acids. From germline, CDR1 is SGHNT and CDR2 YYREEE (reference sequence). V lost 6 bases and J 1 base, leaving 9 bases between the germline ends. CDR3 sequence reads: CASTSGGTDTQYF. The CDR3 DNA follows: TGTGCCAGCACCTCAGGGGGCACAGATACGCAGTATTTT.

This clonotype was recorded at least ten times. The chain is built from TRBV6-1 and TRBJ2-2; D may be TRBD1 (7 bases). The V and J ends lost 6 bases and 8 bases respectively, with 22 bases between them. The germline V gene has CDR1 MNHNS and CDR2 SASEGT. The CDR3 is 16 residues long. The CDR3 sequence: CASRPGGLRRVGELFF. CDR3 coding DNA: TGTGCCAGCAGACCAGGGGGGTTGAGGCGAGTTGGGGAGCTGTTTTTT.

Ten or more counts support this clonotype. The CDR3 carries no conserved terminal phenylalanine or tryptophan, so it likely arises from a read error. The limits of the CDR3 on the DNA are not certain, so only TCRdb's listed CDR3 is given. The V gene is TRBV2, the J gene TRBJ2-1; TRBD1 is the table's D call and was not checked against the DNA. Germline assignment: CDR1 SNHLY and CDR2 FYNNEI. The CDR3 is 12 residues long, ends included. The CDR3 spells CASIPRNRASTS.

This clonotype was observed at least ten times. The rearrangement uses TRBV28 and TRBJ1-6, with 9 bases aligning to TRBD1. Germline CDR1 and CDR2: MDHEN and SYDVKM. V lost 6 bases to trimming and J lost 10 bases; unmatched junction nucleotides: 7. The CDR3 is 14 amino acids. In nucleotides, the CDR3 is TGTGCCAGCAGCACGACAGGGGGAGAGTCACCCCTCCACTTT. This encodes CASSTTGGESPLHF.

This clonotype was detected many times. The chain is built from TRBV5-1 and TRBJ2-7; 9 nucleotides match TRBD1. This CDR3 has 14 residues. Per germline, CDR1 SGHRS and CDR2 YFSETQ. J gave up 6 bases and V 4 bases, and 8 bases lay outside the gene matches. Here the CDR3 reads CASSKDRGYSEQYF. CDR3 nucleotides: TGCGCCAGCAGCAAAGACAGGGGGTATAGCGAGCAGTACTTC.